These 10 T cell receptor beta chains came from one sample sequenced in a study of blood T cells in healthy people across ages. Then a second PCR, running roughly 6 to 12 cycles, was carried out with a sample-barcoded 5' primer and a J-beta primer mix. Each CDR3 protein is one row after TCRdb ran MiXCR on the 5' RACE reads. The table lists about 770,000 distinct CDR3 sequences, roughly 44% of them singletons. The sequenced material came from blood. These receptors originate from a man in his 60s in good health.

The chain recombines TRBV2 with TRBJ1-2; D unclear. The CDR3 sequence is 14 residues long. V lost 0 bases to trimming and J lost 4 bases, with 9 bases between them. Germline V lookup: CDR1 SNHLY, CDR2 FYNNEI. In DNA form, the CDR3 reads TGTGCCAGCAGTGAAGCCTTCACCGTCTATGGCTACACCTTC. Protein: CASSEAFTVYGYTF.

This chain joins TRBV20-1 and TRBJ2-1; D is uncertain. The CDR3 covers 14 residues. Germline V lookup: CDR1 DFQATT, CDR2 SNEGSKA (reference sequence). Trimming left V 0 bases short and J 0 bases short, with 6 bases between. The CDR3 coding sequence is TGCAGTGCTAGAGAACCTAGCTCCTACAATGAGCAGTTCTTC. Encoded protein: CSAREPSSYNEQFF.

Written as DNA, the CDR3 is TGCGCCAGCATCCACGGGGATATCCCGGGAGGCTACACCTTC. Translated: CASIHGDIPGGYTF. The chain recombines TRBV5-1 with TRBJ1-2; unclear D gene. V was shortened by 6 bases and J by 8 bases, with 20 bases between the two germline ends. The germline V gene has CDR1 SGHRS and CDR2 YFSETQ. The CDR3 extends over 14 amino acids.

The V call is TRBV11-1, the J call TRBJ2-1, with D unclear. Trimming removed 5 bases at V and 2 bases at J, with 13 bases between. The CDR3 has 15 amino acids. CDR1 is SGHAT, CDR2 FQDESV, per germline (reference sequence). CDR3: CASSPVHQAYNEQFF. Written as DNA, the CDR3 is TGTGCCAGCAGCCCCGTGCACCAAGCCTACAATGAGCAGTTCTTC.

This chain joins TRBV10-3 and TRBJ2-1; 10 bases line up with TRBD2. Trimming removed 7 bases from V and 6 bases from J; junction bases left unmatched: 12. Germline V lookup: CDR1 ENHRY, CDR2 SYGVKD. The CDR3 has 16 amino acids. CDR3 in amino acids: CAIKAGLAGVSNEQFF. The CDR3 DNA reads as TGTGCCATCAAAGCGGGGCTAGCGGGAGTTAGCAATGAGCAGTTCTTC.

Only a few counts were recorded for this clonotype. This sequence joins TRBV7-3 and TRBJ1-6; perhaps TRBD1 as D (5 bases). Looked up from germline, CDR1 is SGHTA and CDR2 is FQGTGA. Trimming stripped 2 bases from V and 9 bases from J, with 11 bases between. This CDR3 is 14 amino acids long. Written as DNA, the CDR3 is TGTGCCAGCAGCTTACGGGGGGGGAGTTCACCCCTCCACTTT. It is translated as CASSLRGGSSPLHF.

The CDR3 is CASSHGLSTGRFGGFF. The DNA of the CDR3 is TGTGCCAGCAGCCACGGACTTTCGACAGGGAGGTTTGGGGGGTTCTTC. This chain connects TRBV14 to TRBJ2-1; D may be TRBD1 (7 bases). Per the germline V gene, CDR1 is SGHDN and CDR2 is FVKESK. There are 16 residues in the CDR3. Trimming left V 3 bases short and J 15 bases short, with 27 bases between.

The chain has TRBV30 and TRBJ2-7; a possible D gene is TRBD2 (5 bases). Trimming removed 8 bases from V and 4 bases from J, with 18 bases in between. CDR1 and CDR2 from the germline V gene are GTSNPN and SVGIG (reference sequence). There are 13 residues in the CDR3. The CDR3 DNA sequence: TGTGCCCTGGAGGCCACCGTTGGGTACGAGCAGTACTTC. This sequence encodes CALEATVGYEQYF.

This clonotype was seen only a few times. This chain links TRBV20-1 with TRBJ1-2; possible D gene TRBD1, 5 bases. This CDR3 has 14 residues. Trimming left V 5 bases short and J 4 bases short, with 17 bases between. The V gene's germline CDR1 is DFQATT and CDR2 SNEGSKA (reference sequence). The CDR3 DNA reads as TGCAGTGCTGACTCTACCCGGGGGTCCTATGGCTACACCTTC. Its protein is CSADSTRGSYGYTF.

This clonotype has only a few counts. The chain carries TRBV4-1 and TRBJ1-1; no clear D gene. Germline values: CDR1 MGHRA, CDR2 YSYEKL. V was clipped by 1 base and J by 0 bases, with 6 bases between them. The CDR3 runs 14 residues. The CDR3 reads CASSQAALNTEAFF. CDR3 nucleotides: TGCGCCAGCAGCCAAGCGGCACTGAACACTGAAGCTTTCTTT.